Each of the 12 T cell receptor beta chains below was sequenced from the same sample in a study of cytotoxic CD8 clonotypes in ibrutinib-treated CLL. Assay used: immunoSEQ multiplex PCR; TCRdb lists only in-frame clones, some missing. Here the sample spans approximately 53,000 clones, approximately 82% being singletons. This specimen consisted of PBMCs, obtained after 24 months of ibrutinib treatment. The receptor set was obtained from a human donor with chronic lymphocytic leukemia.

The rearrangement uses TRBV6-5 and TRBJ1-2; tentative D call: TRBD1 (5 bases). This CDR3 is built from 13 residues. In germline, CDR1 is MNHEY, CDR2 SVGAGI. V was pared by 5 bases and J by 4 bases, with 11 bases between. The CDR3 loop is CASSGDRIYGYTF. The CDR3 nucleotides are TGTGCCAGCAGTGGTGACAGAATCTATGGCTACACCTTC.

The chain is built from TRBV6-1 and TRBJ2-7, with TRBD1 identical over 9 bases. The V gene end was trimmed by 4 bases and the J gene end by 0 bases; junction bases not matched to a gene: 13. The CDR3 loop spans 18 amino acids. CDR1 is MNHNS and CDR2 is SASEGT in the germline V gene. The CDR3 DNA reads TGTGCCAGCAGTGCCGTCCCGGGACAGGGAGGGTCCTCCTACGAGCAGTACTTC. This encodes CASSAVPGQGGSSYEQYF.

The V and J genes are TRBV25-1 and TRBJ1-1, with 9 positions matching TRBD1. The CDR3 consists of 14 residues. Losses at the gene ends were 4 bases for V and 4 bases for J; bases not matched to a gene: 4. CDR1 and CDR2 from the germline V gene are MGHDK and SYGVNS. The CDR3 here is CASSGLTGGTEAFF. The CDR3 DNA is TGTGCCAGCAGTGGTCTGACAGGGGGCACTGAAGCTTTCTTT.

This chain links TRBV29-1 with TRBJ2-1; TRBD2 agrees at 11 bases. Germline V gene data show CDR1 as SQVTM and CDR2 as ANQGSEA. J lost 4 bases, V lost 4 bases, and 6 bases had no gene match. This CDR3 contains 15 residues. CDR3: CSVATSGTSYNEQFF. Here the CDR3 DNA reads TGCAGCGTTGCGACTAGCGGGACCTCGTACAATGAGCAGTTCTTC.

Only a few counts were recorded for this clone. In DNA, the CDR3 is TGTGCCTGGAGCCCTACCTACAATGAGCAGTTCTTC. It translates to CAWSPTYNEQFF. The V gene is TRBV30, the J gene TRBJ2-1; no reliable D call. Per germline, CDR1 GTSNPN and CDR2 SVGIG (reference sequence). The CDR3 is made up of 12 amino acids. The V and J ends lost 3 bases and 2 bases respectively, with 5 bases between them.

The V and J genes are TRBV30 and TRBJ1-1; TRBD1 is a possible D gene (5 bases). Trimming stripped 0 bases from V and 2 bases from J, with 7 bases between. This CDR3 has 13 residues. Germline CDR1 is GTSNPN and CDR2 is SVGIG (reference sequence). This chain's CDR3 is CAWSVQENTEAFF. The CDR3 bases are TGTGCCTGGAGTGTACAGGAAAACACTGAAGCTTTCTTT.

The gene calls are TRBV6-1 and TRBJ2-5, with TRBD1 as a possible D gene (6 bases). Germline loops: CDR1 MNHNS, CDR2 SASEGT. The CDR3 has 13 amino acids. V gave up 7 bases and J gave up 1 base, with 10 bases separating them. The CDR3: CASIRTAQETQYF. DNA of the CDR3: TGTGCCAGCATTAGGACAGCCCAAGAGACCCAGTACTTC.

The chain employs TRBV2 and TRBJ2-5; 13 bases map to TRBD2. Germline CDR1 reads SNHLY; CDR2 reads FYNNEI. The CDR3 is made up of 14 amino acids. Unmatched junction bases numbered 0, after V lost 4 bases and J lost 4 bases. The CDR3 sequence is CASSGTSGRETQYF. In DNA, the CDR3 is TGTGCCAGCAGTGGGACTAGCGGGAGAGAGACCCAGTACTTC.

This chain joins TRBV30 and TRBJ2-3; TRBD2 aligns across 11 bases. V lost 3 bases, J lost 6 bases, and 5 bases stayed unmatched. CDR1 and CDR2 (germline): GTSNPN, SVGIG (reference sequence). CDR3 length equals 14 residues. The CDR3 loop is CAWRGLAVGDTQYF. The CDR3 DNA follows: TGTGCCTGGAGGGGACTAGCGGTGGGGGATACGCAGTATTTT.

This clone was seen only once. The J gene is TRBJ2-7, the V gene TRBV7-6; TRBD1 agrees at 8 bases. CDR1 is SGHVS, CDR2 FNYEAQ, per germline. V gave up 5 bases and J gave up 2 bases; unmatched junction bases: 11. The CDR3 consists of 16 residues. The CDR3 reads CASSPRLDRGTYEQYF. Here the CDR3 DNA reads TGTGCCAGCAGCCCCCGGTTAGACAGGGGTACCTACGAGCAGTACTTC.

The DNA for the CDR3 is TGTGCCACCAGCAAGGGAGACAGGGCGGGAAAAGAGACCCAGTACTTC. Protein: CATSKGDRAGKETQYF. The chain links TRBV15 to TRBJ2-5; D is possibly TRBD1 (7 bases). Trimming cost V 4 bases and J 3 bases, with 18 bases left between them. This CDR3 contains 16 residues. CDR1 and CDR2 (germline): LNHNV, YYDKDF (reference sequence).

The V and J genes are TRBV6-1 and TRBJ2-6; D uncertain. CDR3 length: 14 amino acids. From germline, CDR1 is MNHNS and CDR2 SASEGT. Trimming pared 7 bases from V and 1 base from J, leaving 8 bases between. The CDR3 DNA is TGTGCCAGCACCGTAGGATCTGGGGCCAACGTCCTGACTTTC. Translating it yields CASTVGSGANVLTF.